This T cell receptor beta chain stems from a study of blood T cell repertoires in COVID-19. As for the study in general: Sites in the United States, Italy and Spain provided acute and convalescent COVID-19 samples.

Generated by immunoSEQ multiplex PCR, the TCRdb table keeps only in-frame clones and is missing some. The sample includes some 220,000 clones, over 70% of them seen just once. Germline V lookup: CDR1 SGHDT, CDR2 YYEEEE. The germline V and J ends were trimmed by 6 bases and 4 bases, with 14 bases remaining between them. The CDR3 has 15 amino acids. The receptor was isolated from a woman between 65 and 79 years old with acute or convalescent COVID-19. The sample comprised peripheral blood. This chain joins TRBV5-6 and TRBJ2-6; no clear D gene. The CDR3: CASTPPGAGANVLTF. Here the CDR3 DNA reads TGTGCCAGCACCCCGCCAGGTGCCGGGGCCAACGTCCTGACTTTC.